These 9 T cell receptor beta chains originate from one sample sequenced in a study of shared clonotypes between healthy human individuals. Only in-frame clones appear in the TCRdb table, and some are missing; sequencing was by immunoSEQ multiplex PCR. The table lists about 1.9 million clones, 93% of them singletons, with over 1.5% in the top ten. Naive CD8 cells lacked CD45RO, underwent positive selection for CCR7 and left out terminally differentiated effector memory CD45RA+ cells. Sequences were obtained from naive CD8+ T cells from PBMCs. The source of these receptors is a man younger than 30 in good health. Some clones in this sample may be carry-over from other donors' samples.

CDR3 DNA sequence: TGTGCCAGCAGCCCAGGGGGCGCAGGAAAACTGTTTTTT. Translating it yields CASSPGGAGKLFF. The chain uses TRBV6-5 and TRBJ1-4; 8 bases agree with TRBD1. Germline V gives CDR1 MNHEY, CDR2 SVGAGI. This CDR3 has 13 residues. V lost 6 bases, J lost 10 bases, and 7 bases stayed unmatched.

The DNA of the CDR3 is TGTGCCAGCAGTCCGCGGACAGGGATTAATGAAAAACTGTTTTTT. This codes for CASSPRTGINEKLFF. This chain connects TRBV27 to TRBJ1-4; the match to TRBD1 covers 8 bases. CDR1 and CDR2 (germline): MNHEY, SMNVEV (reference sequence). The junction had 6 bases not matched to a gene; V was cut back by 5 bases and J by 4 bases. The CDR3 spans 15 residues.

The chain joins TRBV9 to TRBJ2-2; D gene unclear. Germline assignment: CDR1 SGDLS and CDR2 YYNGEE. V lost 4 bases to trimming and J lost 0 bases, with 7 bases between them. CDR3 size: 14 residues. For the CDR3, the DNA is TGTGCCAGCAGCCCGGGTGCGAACACCGGGGAGCTGTTTTTT. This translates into CASSPGANTGELFF. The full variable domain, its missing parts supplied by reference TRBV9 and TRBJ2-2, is DSGVTQTPKHLITATGQRVTLRCSPRSGDLSVYWYQQSLDQGLQFLIQYYNGEERAKGNILERFSAQQFPDLHSELNLSSLELGDSALYFCASSPGANTGELFFGEGSRLTVL.

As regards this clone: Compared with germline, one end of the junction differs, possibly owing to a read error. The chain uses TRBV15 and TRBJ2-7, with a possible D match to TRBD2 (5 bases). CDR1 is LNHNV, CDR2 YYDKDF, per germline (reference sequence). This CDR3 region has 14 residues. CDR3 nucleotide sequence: TGTGCCACCAGCCGAGACGGGAAGCCCTACGAGCAGTACTTC. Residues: CATSRDGKPYEQYF.

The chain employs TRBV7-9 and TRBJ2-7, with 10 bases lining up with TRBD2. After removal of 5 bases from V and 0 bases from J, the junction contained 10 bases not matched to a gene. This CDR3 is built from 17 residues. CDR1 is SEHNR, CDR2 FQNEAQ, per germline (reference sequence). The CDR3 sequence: CASSTPLAGPRSYEQYF. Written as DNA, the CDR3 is TGTGCCAGCAGCACACCACTAGCGGGGCCCCGCTCCTACGAGCAGTACTTC.

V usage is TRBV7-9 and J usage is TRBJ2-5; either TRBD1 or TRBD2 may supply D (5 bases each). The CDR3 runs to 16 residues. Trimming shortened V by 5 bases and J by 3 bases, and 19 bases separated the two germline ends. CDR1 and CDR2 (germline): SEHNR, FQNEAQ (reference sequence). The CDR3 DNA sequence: TGTGCCAGCAGCCGACGTCGGGGCCCAACCGAAGAGACCCAGTACTTC. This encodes CASSRRRGPTEETQYF. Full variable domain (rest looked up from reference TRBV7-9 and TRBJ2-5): DTGVSQNPRHKITKRGQNVTFRCDPISEHNRLYWYRQTLGQGPEFLTYFQNEAQLEKSRLLSDRFSAERPKGSFSTLEIQRTEQGDSAMYLCASSRRRGPTEETQYFGPGTRLLVL.

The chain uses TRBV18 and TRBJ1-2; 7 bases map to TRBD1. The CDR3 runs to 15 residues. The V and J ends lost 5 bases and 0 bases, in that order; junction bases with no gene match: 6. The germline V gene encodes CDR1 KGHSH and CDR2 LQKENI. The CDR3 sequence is CASSGDRAANYGYTF. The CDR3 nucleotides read TGTGCCAGCTCAGGCGACAGGGCCGCTAACTATGGCTACACCTTC.

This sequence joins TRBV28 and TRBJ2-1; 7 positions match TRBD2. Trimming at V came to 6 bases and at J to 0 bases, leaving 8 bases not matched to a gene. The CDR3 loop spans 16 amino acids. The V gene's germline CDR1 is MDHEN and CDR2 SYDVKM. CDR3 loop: CASSPLADFSYNEQFF. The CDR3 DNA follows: TGTGCCAGCAGCCCTCTAGCGGACTTCTCCTACAATGAGCAGTTCTTC.

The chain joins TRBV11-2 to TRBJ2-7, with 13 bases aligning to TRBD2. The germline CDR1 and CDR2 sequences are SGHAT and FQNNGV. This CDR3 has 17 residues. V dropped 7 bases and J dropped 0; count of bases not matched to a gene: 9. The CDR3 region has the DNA TGTGCCAGCACCCTAGGACTAGCGGGAGTTCACTCCTACGAGCAGTACTTC. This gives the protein CASTLGLAGVHSYEQYF. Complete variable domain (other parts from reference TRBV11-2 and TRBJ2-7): EAGVAQSPRYKIIEKRQSVAFWCNPISGHATLYWYQQILGQGPKLLIQFQNNGVVDDSQLPKDRFSAERLKGVDSTLKIQPAKLEDSAVYLCASTLGLAGVHSYEQYFGPGTRLTVT.